This is a list of T cell receptor beta chains from one sample in a study of T-cell memory formation after mild COVID-19. In TCRdb, the 5' RACE reads were re-called with MiXCR into one record per CDR3 protein. The data hold roughly 51,000 distinct CDR3 sequences, with under 7.5% observed a single time. Sequencing was done on a sample of PBMCs or a T cell subset sorted from them (not recorded which). Source of these receptors: a man aged 18 to 29 who had mild COVID-19 (a few samples of this study predate the infection). Cell type and time point are not known. CDR3s include the opening cysteine and the closing phenylalanine or tryptophan. D genes are given only for firm matches. Clone size is shown for a subset of rows, as once, few, many or a class of expanded clone.

.	TRBV5-1	.	TRBJ1-1	CASSPNQDTEAFF	TGCGCCAGCAGCCCAAATCAGGACACTGAAGCTTTCTTT
.	TRBV6-6	.	TRBJ1-1	CASSYGTARTEAFF	TGTGCCAGCAGTTACGGGACGGCGCGGACTGAAGCTTTCTTT
.	TRBV24-1	.	TRBJ2-1	CATSDPKVSSYNEQFF	TGTGCCACCAGTGACCCCAAAGTGAGCTCCTACAATGAGCAGTTCTTC
.	TRBV6-6	.	TRBJ1-4	CASSYEDSNEKLFF	TGTGCCAGCAGTTACGAGGACAGCAATGAAAAACTGTTTTTT
many	TRBV6-2/TRBV6-3	.	TRBJ1-2	CASNDQRDTLKGYGYTF	TGTGCCAGCAACGACCAGCGGGACACCCTTAAGGGGTATGGCTACACCTTC
few	TRBV3-1	.	TRBJ1-1	CASSQEDGARTAFF	TGTGCCAGCAGCCAAGAAGACGGGGCAAGGACAGCTTTCTTT
few	TRBV29-1	.	TRBJ1-1	CSVDAGNAEAFF	TGCAGCGTTGATGCGGGCAACGCTGAAGCTTTCTTT
.	TRBV6-5	TRBD1	TRBJ1-5	CASSTDRVNQPQHF	TGTGCCAGCAGCACCGACAGGGTAAATCAGCCCCAGCATTTT
.	TRBV7-9	.	TRBJ1-5	CASSLVGIGVSQPQHF	TGTGCCAGCAGCTTAGTGGGCATAGGGGTAAGTCAGCCCCAGCATTTT
.	TRBV7-9	TRBD2	TRBJ2-1	CASSLTSGEQFF	TGTGCCAGCAGTCTTACTAGCGGTGAGCAGTTCTTC
many	TRBV15	TRBD1	TRBJ2-1	CATSTRTGYNEQFF	TGTGCCACCAGCACCCGGACAGGATACAATGAGCAGTTCTTC
.	TRBV10-3	.	TRBJ2-1	CAISEREGNEQFF	TGTGCCATCAGTGAGCGGGAAGGCAATGAGCAGTTCTTC
many	TRBV3-1	.	TRBJ2-3	CASSQNNPTARTDTQYF	TGTGCCAGCAGCCAAAACAACCCGACGGCACGCACAGATACGCAGTATTTT
.	TRBV20-1	.	TRBJ1-1	CSARESVGAVTEAFF	TGCAGTGCTAGAGAATCCGTGGGGGCGGTTACTGAAGCTTTCTTT
few	TRBV10-3	TRBD1	TRBJ2-2	CAISEDRGLPGELFF	TGTGCCATCAGTGAGGACAGGGGGCTCCCCGGGGAGCTGTTTTTT
.	TRBV5-1	TRBD1	TRBJ1-1	CASTGTGSMNTEAFF	TGCGCTTCTACCGGGACAGGCAGCATGAACACTGAAGCTTTCTTT
.	TRBV5-1	.	TRBJ1-2	CASSPPGAGPLNYGYTF	TGCGCCAGCAGCCCTCCCGGGGCAGGACCCCTTAACTATGGCTACACCTTC
many	TRBV2	.	TRBJ1-2	CASSEQGGAYGYTF	TGTGCCAGCAGTGAACAGGGAGGAGCCTATGGCTACACCTTC
.	TRBV6-1	TRBD1	TRBJ2-3	CASSRAGTGSTDTQYF	TGTGCCAGCAGTCGCGCCGGGACAGGGAGCACAGATACGCAGTATTTT
.	TRBV11-2	.	TRBJ1-4	CASSHEGQGNEKLFF	TGTGCCAGCAGCCATGAAGGGCAGGGTAATGAAAAACTGTTTTTT
medium-sized	TRBV18	.	TRBJ2-7	CASSRESYEQYF	TGTGCCAGCTCACGCGAATCCTACGAGCAGTACTTC
many	TRBV5-5	.	TRBJ2-3	CASPIRGSTDTQYF	TGTGCCAGCCCCATCAGGGGATCAACAGATACGCAGTATTTT
many	TRBV4-3	.	TRBJ2-3	CASSRAPGIADTQYF	TGCGCCAGCAGCCGGGCCCCGGGGATCGCAGATACGCAGTATTTT
.	TRBV3-1	.	TRBJ2-2	CASSPSGRGRAGELFF	TGTGCCAGCAGCCCCTCTGGCCGGGGTCGGGCCGGGGAGCTGTTTTTT
.	TRBV6-5	.	TRBJ1-3	CASSRSGTLGSGNTIYF	TGTGCCAGCAGTCGCTCCGGGACACTTGGCTCTGGAAACACCATATATTTT
few	TRBV6-5	.	TRBJ1-3	CASINSGNTIYF	TGTGCCAGCATTAACTCTGGAAACACCATATATTTT
many	TRBV4-2	TRBD2	TRBJ2-7	CASSQERGGPYEQYF	TGTGCCAGCAGCCAAGAGCGGGGGGGCCCCTACGAGCAGTACTTC
many	TRBV7-6	.	TRBJ2-2	CASSDAPVNTGELFF	TGTGCCAGCAGCGACGCACCGGTGAACACCGGGGAGCTGTTTTTT
few	TRBV5-1	.	TRBJ1-1	CASSPPRTAGTMNTEAFF	TGCGCCAGCAGCCCCCCTCGGACCGCGGGAACCATGAACACTGAAGCTTTCTTT
.	TRBV7-7	TRBD2	TRBJ2-7	CASSRRPAGAGSEQYF	TGTGCCAGCAGCCGACGACCAGCGGGGGCGGGGTCCGAGCAGTACTTC
few	TRBV29-1	.	TRBJ1-3	CSGAGNGNTIYF	TGCAGCGGGGCAGGGAACGGAAACACCATATATTTT
.	TRBV5-1	.	TRBJ1-1	CASSRDNALTEAFF	TGCGCCAGCAGCAGGGACAACGCGCTCACTGAAGCTTTCTTT
.	TRBV15	.	TRBJ1-1	CATSRFPNTEAFF	TGTGCCACCAGCAGATTCCCGAACACTGAAGCTTTCTTT
many	TRBV7-2	.	TRBJ2-1	CASSFITGSRHGEQFF	TGTGCCAGCAGCTTTATTACCGGGTCCCGGCACGGTGAGCAGTTCTTC
few	TRBV5-1	.	TRBJ2-7	CASSSRGEEQYF	TGCGCCAGCAGCTCAAGAGGGGAAGAGCAGTACTTC
few	TRBV7-2	.	TRBJ2-5	CASSSRGGRETQYF	TGTGCCAGCAGCTCAAGGGGGGGGCGGGAGACCCAGTACTTC
.	TRBV7-9	.	TRBJ2-3	CASSLGRGAPNTQYF	TGTGCCAGCAGCTTAGGGAGGGGAGCGCCGAATACGCAGTATTTT
few	TRBV6-5	.	TRBJ1-6	CASRLEANSPLHF	TGTGCCAGCAGGCTGGAGGCTAATTCACCCCTCCACTTT
few	TRBV4-2	TRBD1	TRBJ2-1	CASSQPGTGIENEQFF	TGTGCCAGCAGCCAACCCGGGACAGGGATTGAGAATGAGCAGTTCTTC
many	TRBV27	TRBD2	TRBJ2-1	CASSLLAGGLEQFF	TGTGCCAGCAGTTTGTTGGCGGGGGGGCTTGAGCAGTTCTTC
.	TRBV6-5	.	TRBJ2-6	CASRRDSGANVLTF	TGTGCCAGCAGAAGGGACTCTGGGGCCAACGTCCTGACTTTC
few	TRBV4-2	.	TRBJ2-5	CASSQVGVQETQYF	TGTGCCAGCAGCCAAGTCGGGGTACAAGAGACCCAGTACTTC
.	TRBV3-1	.	TRBJ2-1	CASSQGRNNEQFF	TGTGCCAGCAGCCAGGGAAGAAACAATGAGCAGTTCTTC
few	TRBV5-1	.	TRBJ1-2	CASSLGQLAPSYTF	TGCGCCAGCAGCTTGGGACAGCTTGCCCCGTCCTACACCTTC
few	TRBV19	TRBD1	TRBJ1-5	CASDRGSGRGNQPQHF	TGTGCCAGTGACAGGGGCTCCGGACGGGGCAATCAGCCCCAGCATTTT
many	TRBV2	.	TRBJ2-1	CASGPGIYEQFF	TGTGCCAGCGGACCAGGGATCTATGAGCAGTTCTTC
few	TRBV6-5	.	TRBJ1-2	CASSYSSQPNYGYTF	TGTGCCAGCAGTTACTCCAGCCAACCAAACTATGGCTACACCTTC
many	TRBV2	.	TRBJ2-5	CASRADRETQYF	TGTGCCAGCAGGGCGGACAGAGAGACCCAGTACTTC
.	TRBV7-3	TRBD2	TRBJ2-3	CASSLGTSGGHVDTQYF	TGTGCCAGCAGCTTGGGGACTAGCGGGGGGCATGTAGATACGCAGTATTTT
many	TRBV7-2	.	TRBJ2-2	CASSLGRFAGELFF	TGTGCCAGCAGCTTAGGGCGATTTGCCGGGGAGCTGTTTTTT
many	TRBV5-1	.	TRBJ2-5	CATRRGLQETQYF	TGCGCCACCAGGAGGGGGTTACAAGAGACCCAGTACTTC
.	TRBV29-1	TRBD1	TRBJ1-1	CSVTQGGTEAFF	TGCAGCGTTACACAGGGGGGCACTGAAGCTTTCTTT
once	TRBV3-1	TRBD2	TRBJ2-2	CASSQDSGGVMELFF	TGTGCCAGCAGCCAAGATAGCGGGGGAGTGATGGAGCTGTTTTTT
.	TRBV4-1	TRBD1	TRBJ2-7	CASSPIGTGAAYDQYF	TGCGCCAGCAGCCCGATCGGGACAGGGGCGGCCTACGATCAGTACTTC
few	TRBV9	.	TRBJ1-6	CASSDHGGFNSPLHF	TGTGCCAGCAGCGACCACGGGGGCTTCAATTCACCCCTCCACTTT
few	TRBV7-2	.	TRBJ1-5	CASSLIDQPQHF	TGTGCCAGCAGCTTAATCGATCAGCCCCAGCATTTT
.	TRBV7-2	.	TRBJ1-1	CAIRTSGTMNTEAFF	TGTGCCATCCGGACCTCCGGGACAATGAACACTGAAGCTTTCTTT
.	TRBV7-2	.	TRBJ1-6	CASRLGQTNSPLHF	TGTGCCAGCAGATTAGGACAGACTAATTCACCCCTCCACTTT
many	TRBV12-3/TRBV12-4	.	TRBJ2-5	CASSSPGVRETQYF	TGTGCCAGCAGTTCTCCAGGGGTCCGAGAGACCCAGTACTTC
many	TRBV5-1	.	TRBJ2-5	CASSPDRQEETQYF	TGCGCCAGCAGCCCAGACCGACAAGAAGAGACCCAGTACTTC